This T cell receptor (beta chain) was retrieved from a study of T-cell memory formation after mild COVID-19. TCRdb redid the calling of the 5' RACE reads with MiXCR, one entry per CDR3 protein. The table has roughly 170,000 distinct CDR3 sequences, approximately 17% seen once. The CDR3 is 16 residues long. Trimming cost V 5 bases and J 5 bases; bases outside gene matches: 12. Germline values: CDR1 SGHTA, CDR2 FQGNSA. This clonotype has at least ten counts. This receptor was taken from a man between 18 and 29 years old who had mild COVID-19 (a few samples of this study predate the infection). Cell type and time point are not known. The J gene is TRBJ2-5, the V gene TRBV7-2; TRBD2 matches at 9 bases. Specimen: PBMCs or a T cell subset sorted from them (not recorded which). CDR3 in DNA: TGTGCCAGCAGCCCGAGGCGTGGGACTAGCTTGGAGACCCAGTACTTC. It codes for CASSPRRGTSLETQYF.